This T cell receptor beta chain is from a study of T cell repertoires in cytomegalovirus infection. Germline-derived CDR1 and CDR2 are SNHLY and FYNNEI. CDR3 size: 12 residues. Trimming pared 10 bases from V and 1 base from J, leaving 7 bases between. TCRdb independently ran MiXCR on the reads; one entry per CDR3 protein. The repertoire holds around 240,000 distinct CDR3 sequences, with 22% as singletons. The sequenced material came from CD8+ T cells from PBMCs. J is TRBJ1-4 and V is TRBV2, with D tentatively TRBD1 (6 bases). The sequence was collected from a human donor in good health (CMV status not recorded). Some clones in this sample may be carry-over from other donors' samples. CDR3 residues: CAIQGTNEKLFF. The DNA of the CDR3 is TGTGCCATACAGGGAACTAATGAAAAACTGTTTTTT.